This TCR beta chain was observed in a study of CD8 T cells in ankylosing spondylitis. Overall study findings and caveats: A motif in TCR beta, a set of eight or nine highly homologous variants, appeared characteristic of ankylosing spondylitis blood. The study looked at matched synovial fluid samples from ankylosing spondylitis patients. Disease-linked clones were reported to be significantly enriched there.

The length of the CDR3 is 13 residues. Germline V gene sequence: CDR1 SQVTM, CDR2 ANQGSEA. V shed 7 bases and J 4 bases; nucleotides not matched to a gene: 10. Making the TCR beta libraries involved quantitative 5'-RACE with molecular barcodes. MiXCR, applied by TCRdb to the 5' RACE reads, yields one record per CDR3 protein. This table holds 25,000 to 35,000 distinct CDR3 sequences, roughly 29% found once. With regard to this clonotype: Its antigen is unknown.

The chain combines TRBV29-1 with TRBJ2-7; 7 nucleotides align to TRBD1. The receptor's source is a male donor with ankylosing spondylitis. The specimen sequenced was synovial fluid, either unsorted or a sorted T cell fraction (not recorded which). DNA for the CDR3: TGCAGCGCAAGCCCGGGACAGACGTACGAGCAGTACTTC. It translates to CSASPGQTYEQYF.